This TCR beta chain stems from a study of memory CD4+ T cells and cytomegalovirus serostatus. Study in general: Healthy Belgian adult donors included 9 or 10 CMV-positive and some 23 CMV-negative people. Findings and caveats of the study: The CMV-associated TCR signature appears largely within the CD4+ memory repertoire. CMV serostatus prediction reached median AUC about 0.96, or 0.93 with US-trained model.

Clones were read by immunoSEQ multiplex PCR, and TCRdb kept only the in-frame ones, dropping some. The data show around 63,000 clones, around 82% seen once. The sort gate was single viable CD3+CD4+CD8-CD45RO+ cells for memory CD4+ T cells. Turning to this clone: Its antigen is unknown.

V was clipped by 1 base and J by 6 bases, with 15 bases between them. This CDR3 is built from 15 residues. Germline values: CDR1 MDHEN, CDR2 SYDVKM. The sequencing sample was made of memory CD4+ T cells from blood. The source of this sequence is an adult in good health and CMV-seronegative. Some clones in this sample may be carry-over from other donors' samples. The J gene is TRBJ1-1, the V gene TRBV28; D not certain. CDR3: CASSLLSLREPEAFF. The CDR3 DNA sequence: TGTGCCAGCAGTTTATTGAGTTTAAGGGAACCTGAAGCTTTCTTT.